Included here is one T cell receptor (beta chain) sequence, with context. Its matching antigen is unknown. The data were taken from a study of vaccination and CD4 T cells after COVID-19. In the study overall: Spike peptides, overlapping and drawn from SARS-CoV-2, HCoV-NL63, HCoV-OC43 and HCoV-229E, were used to stimulate cells.

The study, taken as a whole, reports: The study found median SARS-CoV-2-reactive clonotypes rising from roughly 21 to 40, not significantly.

Oncomine TCR Beta short-read sequencing was applied to DNA from cultured CD4+ T cells. Genomic DNA was isolated from CD4+ T cells that had been cultured. A single record per CDR3 protein comes from TCRdb applying MiXCR to the PCR reads. This sample has fewer than 20,000 distinct CDR3 sequences, with about 42% found just once. Treatment indicated: approximately 11-day PBMC culture with coronavirus spike peptide pools or control peptides (ViraFEST assay). Both day 3 and day 7 involved replacing half of the medium with fresh IL-2 medium. Germline values: CDR1 WNHNN, CDR2 SYGVQD (reference sequence). This CDR3 region has 17 residues. The V gene lost 2 bases and the J gene lost 2 bases, with 15 bases spanning the gap.

The sample consisted of CD4+ T cells from blood, cultured in vitro, taken before SARS-CoV-2 vaccination. This rearrangement joins TRBV10-1 to TRBJ2-2; D unresolved. The receptor was isolated from a human donor who had recovered from COVID-19. DNA of the CDR3: TGCGCCAGCAGTGAGGGTGAAACGGTCCACAACACCGGGGAGCTGTTTTTT. It specifies CASSEGETVHNTGELFF.